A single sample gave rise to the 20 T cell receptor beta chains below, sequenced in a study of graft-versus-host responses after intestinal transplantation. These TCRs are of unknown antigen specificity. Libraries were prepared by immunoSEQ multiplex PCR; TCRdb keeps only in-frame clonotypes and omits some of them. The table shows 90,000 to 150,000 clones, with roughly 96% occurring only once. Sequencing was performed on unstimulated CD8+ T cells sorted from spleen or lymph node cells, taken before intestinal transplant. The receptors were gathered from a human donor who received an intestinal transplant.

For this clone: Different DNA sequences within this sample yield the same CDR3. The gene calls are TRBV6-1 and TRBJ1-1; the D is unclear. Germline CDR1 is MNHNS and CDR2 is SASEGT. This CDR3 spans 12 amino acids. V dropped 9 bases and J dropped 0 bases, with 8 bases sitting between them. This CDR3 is CASSYLNTEAFF. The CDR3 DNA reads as TGTGCCAGTAGCTATCTGAACACTGAAGCTTTCTTT.

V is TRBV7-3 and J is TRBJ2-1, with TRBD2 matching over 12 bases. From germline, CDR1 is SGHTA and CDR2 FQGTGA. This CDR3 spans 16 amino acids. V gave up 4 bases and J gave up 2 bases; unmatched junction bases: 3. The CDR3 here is CASSSGLAGTYNEQFF. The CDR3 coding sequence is TGTGCCAGCAGCTCAGGACTAGCGGGGACCTACAATGAGCAGTTCTTC.

In nucleotides, the CDR3 is TGTGCCAGCAGTTACTACAGCCCGAGCTCCTACAATGAGCAGTTCTTC. Protein sequence: CASSYYSPSSYNEQFF. The V gene is TRBV6-5, the J gene TRBJ2-1, with D uncertain. The germline CDR1 and CDR2 sequences are MNHEY and SVGAGI. This CDR3 contains 16 residues. V was cut by 1 base and J by 0 bases, with 10 bases left in between.

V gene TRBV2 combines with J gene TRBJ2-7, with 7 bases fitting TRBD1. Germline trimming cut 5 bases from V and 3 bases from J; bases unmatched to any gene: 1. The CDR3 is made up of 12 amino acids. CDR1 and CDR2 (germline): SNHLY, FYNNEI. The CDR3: CASSYRGYEQYF. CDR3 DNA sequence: TGTGCCAGCAGTTACAGGGGCTACGAGCAGTACTTC.

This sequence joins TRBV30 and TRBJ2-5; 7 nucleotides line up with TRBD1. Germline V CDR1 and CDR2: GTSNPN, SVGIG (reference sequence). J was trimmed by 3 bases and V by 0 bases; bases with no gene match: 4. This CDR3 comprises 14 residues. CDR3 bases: TGTGCCTGGAGTGTTCGTACAGGGGAAGAGACCCAGTACTTC. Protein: CAWSVRTGEETQYF.

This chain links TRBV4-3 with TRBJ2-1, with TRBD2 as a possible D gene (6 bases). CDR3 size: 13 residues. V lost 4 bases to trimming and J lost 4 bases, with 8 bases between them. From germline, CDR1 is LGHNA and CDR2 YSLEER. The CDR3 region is CASSPGSYNEQFF. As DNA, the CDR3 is TGCGCCAGCAGCCCCGGGAGTTACAATGAGCAGTTCTTC.

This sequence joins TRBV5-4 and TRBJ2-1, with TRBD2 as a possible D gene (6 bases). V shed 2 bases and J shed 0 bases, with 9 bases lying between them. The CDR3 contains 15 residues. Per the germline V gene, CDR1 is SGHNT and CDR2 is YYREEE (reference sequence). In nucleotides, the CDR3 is TGTGCCAGCAGCTTTTACGGGAGCTCCTACAATGAGCAGTTCTTC. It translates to CASSFYGSSYNEQFF.

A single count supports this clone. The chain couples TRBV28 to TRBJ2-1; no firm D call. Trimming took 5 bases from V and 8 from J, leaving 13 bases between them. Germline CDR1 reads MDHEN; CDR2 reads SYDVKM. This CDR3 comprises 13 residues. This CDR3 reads CASSRGYLDEQFF. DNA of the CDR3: TGTGCCAGCAGTCGTGGGTATTTGGATGAGCAGTTCTTC.

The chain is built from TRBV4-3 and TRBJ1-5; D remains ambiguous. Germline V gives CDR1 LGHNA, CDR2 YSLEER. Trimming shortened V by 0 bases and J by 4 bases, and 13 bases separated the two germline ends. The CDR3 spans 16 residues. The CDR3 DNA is TGCGCCAGCAGCCAAGATACCACTCTACGTAATCAGCCCCAGCATTTT. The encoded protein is CASSQDTTLRNQPQHF.

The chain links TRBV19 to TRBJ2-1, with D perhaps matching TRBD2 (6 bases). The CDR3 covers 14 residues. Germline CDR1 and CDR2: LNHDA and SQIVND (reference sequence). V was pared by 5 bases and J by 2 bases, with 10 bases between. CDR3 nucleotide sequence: TGTGCCAGTAGTCTAGCGTACCCCTACAATGAGCAGTTCTTC. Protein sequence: CASSLAYPYNEQFF.

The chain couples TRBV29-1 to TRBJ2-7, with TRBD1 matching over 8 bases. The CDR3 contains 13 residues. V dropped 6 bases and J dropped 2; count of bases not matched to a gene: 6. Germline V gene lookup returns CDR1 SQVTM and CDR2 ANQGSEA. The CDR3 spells CSVPGQDTYEQYF. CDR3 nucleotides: TGCAGCGTCCCGGGACAGGATACCTACGAGCAGTACTTC.

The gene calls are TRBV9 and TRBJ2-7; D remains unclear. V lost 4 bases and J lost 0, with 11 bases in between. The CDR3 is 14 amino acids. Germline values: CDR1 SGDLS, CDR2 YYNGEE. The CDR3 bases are TGTGCCAGCAGCCTCAAAGCTACCTCCTACGAGCAGTACTTC. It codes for CASSLKATSYEQYF.

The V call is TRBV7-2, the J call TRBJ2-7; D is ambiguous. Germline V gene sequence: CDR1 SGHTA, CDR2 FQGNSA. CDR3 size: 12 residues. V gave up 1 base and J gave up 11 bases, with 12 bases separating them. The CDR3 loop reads CASSLGGPHEYF. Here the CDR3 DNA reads TGTGCCAGCAGCTTAGGTGGGCCCCATGAGTACTTC.

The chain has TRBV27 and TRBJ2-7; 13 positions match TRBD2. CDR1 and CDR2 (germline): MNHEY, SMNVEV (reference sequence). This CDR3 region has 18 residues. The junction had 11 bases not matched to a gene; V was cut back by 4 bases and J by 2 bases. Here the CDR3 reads CASSYSHSTSGRTYEQYF. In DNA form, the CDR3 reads TGTGCCAGCAGTTATTCCCACTCGACTAGCGGGAGGACCTACGAGCAGTACTTC.

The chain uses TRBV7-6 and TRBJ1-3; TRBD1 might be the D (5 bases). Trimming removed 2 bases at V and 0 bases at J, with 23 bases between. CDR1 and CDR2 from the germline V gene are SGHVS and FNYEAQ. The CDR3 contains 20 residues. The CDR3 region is CASSLFYSGTASYSGNTIYF. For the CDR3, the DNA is TGTGCCAGCAGCTTATTCTATTCCGGGACCGCATCGTACTCTGGAAACACCATATATTTT. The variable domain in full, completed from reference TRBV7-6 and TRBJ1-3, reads GAGVSQSPRYKVTKRGQDVALRCDPISGHVSLYWYRQALGQGPEFLTYFNYEAQQDKSGLPNDRFSAERPEGSISTLTIQRTEQRDSAMYRCASSLFYSGTASYSGNTIYFGEGSWLTVV.

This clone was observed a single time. The CDR3 spells CASSTYPPRGDNEQFF. CDR3 DNA: TGTGCCAGCAGCACCTACCCGCCCCGAGGGGACAATGAGCAGTTCTTC. The J gene is TRBJ2-1, the V gene TRBV11-2; either TRBD1 or TRBD2 may supply D (5 bases each). With 5 bases removed from V and 5 bases from J, the gap between germline ends came to 19 bases. Germline loops: CDR1 SGHAT, CDR2 FQNNGV. The CDR3 consists of 16 residues.

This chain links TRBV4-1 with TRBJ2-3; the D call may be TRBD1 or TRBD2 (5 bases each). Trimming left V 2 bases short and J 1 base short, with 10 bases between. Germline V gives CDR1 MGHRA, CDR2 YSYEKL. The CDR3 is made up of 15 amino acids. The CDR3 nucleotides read TGCGCCAGCAGCCAAAAGGGACGGGGCACAGATACGCAGTATTTT. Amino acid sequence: CASSQKGRGTDTQYF.

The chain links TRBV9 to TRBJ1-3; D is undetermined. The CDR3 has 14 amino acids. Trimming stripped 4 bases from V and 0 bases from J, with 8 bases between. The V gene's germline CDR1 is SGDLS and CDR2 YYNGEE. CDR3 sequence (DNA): TGTGCCAGCAGCCCAGGAGCCTCTGGAAACACCATATATTTT. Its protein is CASSPGASGNTIYF.

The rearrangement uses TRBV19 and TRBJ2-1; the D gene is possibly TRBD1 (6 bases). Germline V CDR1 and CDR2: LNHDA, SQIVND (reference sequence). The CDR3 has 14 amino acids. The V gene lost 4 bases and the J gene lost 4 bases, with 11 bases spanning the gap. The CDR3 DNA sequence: TGTGCCAGTAGTACAGGGGTACCTTACAATGAGCAGTTCTTC. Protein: CASSTGVPYNEQFF. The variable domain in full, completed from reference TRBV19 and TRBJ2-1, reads DGGITQSPKYLFRKEGQNVTLSCEQNLNHDAMYWYRQDPGQGLRLIYYSQIVNDFQKGDIAEGYSVSREKKESFPLTVTSAQKNPTAFYLCASSTGVPYNEQFFGPGTRLTVL.

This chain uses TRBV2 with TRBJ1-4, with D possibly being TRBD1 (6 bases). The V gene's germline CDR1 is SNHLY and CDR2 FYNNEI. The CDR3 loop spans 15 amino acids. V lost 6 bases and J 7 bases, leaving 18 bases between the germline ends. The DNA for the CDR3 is TGTGCCAGCAGCTCATCCCGGGGGCTTCTTGAAAAACTGTTTTTT. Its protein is CASSSSRGLLEKLFF.